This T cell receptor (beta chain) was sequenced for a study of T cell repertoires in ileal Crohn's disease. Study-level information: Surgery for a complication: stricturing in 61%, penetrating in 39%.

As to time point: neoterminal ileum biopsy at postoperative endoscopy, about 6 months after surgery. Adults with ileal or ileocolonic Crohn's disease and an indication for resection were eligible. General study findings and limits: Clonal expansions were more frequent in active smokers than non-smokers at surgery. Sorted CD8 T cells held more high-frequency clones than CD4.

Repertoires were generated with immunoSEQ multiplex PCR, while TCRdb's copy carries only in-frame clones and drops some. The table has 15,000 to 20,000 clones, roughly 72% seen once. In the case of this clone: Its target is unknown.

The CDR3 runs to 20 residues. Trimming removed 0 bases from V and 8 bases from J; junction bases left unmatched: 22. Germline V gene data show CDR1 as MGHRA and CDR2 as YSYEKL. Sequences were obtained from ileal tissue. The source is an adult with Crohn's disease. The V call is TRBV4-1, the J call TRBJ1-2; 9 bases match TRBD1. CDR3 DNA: TGCGCCAGCAGCCAAGATGGATTTAGGGGACAGGGTGTTCAGCTTTGGGGCTACACCTTC. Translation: CASSQDGFRGQGVQLWGYTF.